The following is a T cell receptor (beta chain) sequence with its context. Its antigen is still unknown. One junction end does not reproduce the germline sequence, and a read error may be involved. This specimen belongs to a study of a mutant IDH1 vaccine in newly diagnosed glioma. The wider study: Eight vaccine doses were administered to patients at weeks 1, 3, 5, 7, 11, 15, 19 and 23. Vaccination began 4-6 weeks post radiotherapy alone, or with temozolomide cycles.

CDR1 and CDR2 (germline): ENHRY, SYGVKD. CDR3 length equals 16 residues. Study-wide results and limits: Pseudoprogression looked unconnected to shifts in top peripheral T cell clonotypes.

The time point here: week 23, last vaccination. Each vaccine dose was 300 ug of mutant IDH1 20-mer peptide, with topical imiquimod. New astrocytomas of WHO grade 3 or 4 that were IDH1-mutant and ATRX-lost were found in the donors. The repertoire was sequenced with immunoSEQ multiplex PCR; TCRdb's copy has only in-frame clones and lacks some. The sample carries over 35,000 clones, roughly 84% recorded once. The sequenced sample was PBMCs, obtained from a glioma patient whose treatment included an IDH1 peptide vaccine. The TCR sequence derives from a woman aged 18-30 years with glioma. Some clones in this sample may be carry-over from other donors' samples. This sequence joins TRBV10-3 and TRBJ1-2; D is unresolved. CDR3 residues: CAISAEVGLKNFGYTF. DNA for the CDR3: TGTGCCATCAGTGCGGAGGTGGGATTGAAGAACTTTGGCTACACCTTC.